The next 12 T cell receptor beta chains were all read from a single sample in a study of blood T cells in healthy people across ages. Combining a sample-barcoded 5' primer with a J-beta primer mix, a second PCR ran for roughly 6 to 12 cycles. TCRdb reprocessed the 5' RACE reads with MiXCR, giving one entry per CDR3 protein. The sample comprises more than 1.4 million distinct CDR3 sequences, about 40% of which are singletons, and roughly 7.7% rests with the top ten. Specimen: blood. The receptors stem from a woman under 30 in good health.

The gene calls are TRBV29-1 and TRBJ2-1; D not resolved. The germline CDR1 and CDR2 sequences are SQVTM and ANQGSEA. The CDR3 runs 13 residues. The V end was cut by 0 bases, the J end by 10 bases, with 13 bases between. CDR3 sequence (DNA): TGCAGCGTTGAAGATGCGACACGGTTCGAGCAGTTCTTC. This gives the protein CSVEDATRFEQFF.

V usage is TRBV27 and J usage is TRBJ2-1, with 10 nucleotides matching TRBD2. This CDR3 is built from 15 residues. Germline V lookup: CDR1 MNHEY, CDR2 SMNVEV (reference sequence). The V and J ends lost 6 bases and 7 bases, in that order; junction bases with no gene match: 9. The chain's CDR3 is CASSKAGGPQNEQFF. In DNA, the CDR3 is TGTGCCAGCAGCAAAGCGGGGGGGCCTCAGAATGAGCAGTTCTTC.

This chain connects TRBV3-1 to TRBJ2-3, with D tentatively TRBD2 (6 bases). Germline values: CDR1 LGHDT, CDR2 YNNKEL (reference sequence). V was clipped by 6 bases and J by 3 bases, with 16 bases between them. The CDR3 spans 15 residues. The CDR3 reads CASRETGSGTDTQYF. The CDR3 nucleotides read TGTGCCAGCAGGGAAACCGGGAGCGGGACAGATACGCAGTATTTT.

This clonotype was seen a handful of times. This chain joins TRBV14 and TRBJ1-5; the D is unclear. Between the trimmed V and J ends, which lost 1 base and 12 bases, there was a span of 13 bases. Germline V gives CDR1 SGHDN, CDR2 FVKESK. The CDR3 has 13 residues. CDR3 in amino acids: CASSQAFGGLQHF. The CDR3 bases are TGTGCCAGCAGCCAAGCTTTCGGAGGGCTCCAGCATTTT.

This clonotype occurred a few times. V gene TRBV5-1 combines with J gene TRBJ1-1; D possibly corresponds to TRBD1 (5 bases). V lost 0 bases and J 6 bases, leaving 15 bases between the germline ends. CDR3 length equals 15 residues. Germline V gene lookup returns CDR1 SGHRS and CDR2 YFSETQ. The CDR3 spells CASSLAGLVAAEAFF. CDR3 DNA sequence: TGCGCCAGCAGCTTGGCAGGGCTCGTTGCCGCTGAAGCTTTCTTT.

The chain couples TRBV5-1 to TRBJ1-2; D gene unclear. The germline CDR1 and CDR2 sequences are SGHRS and YFSETQ. The CDR3 extends over 13 amino acids. The V end was cut by 0 bases, the J end by 7 bases, with 10 bases between. CDR3 in DNA: TGCGCCAGCAGCTTGGGTTACGAAGTTGGCTACACCTTC. Encoded protein: CASSLGYEVGYTF.

The CDR3 loop is CASSFSGTNTDTQYF. The CDR3 nucleotides read TGTGCCAGCAGCTTTAGCGGGACAAACACAGATACGCAGTATTTT. The V and J genes are TRBV7-2 and TRBJ2-3; 8 bases align to TRBD2. V lost 3 bases to trimming and J lost 2 bases; unmatched junction nucleotides: 4. Germline lookup yields CDR1 SGHTA and CDR2 FQGNSA. The CDR3 runs to 15 residues.

The rearrangement joins TRBV18 to TRBJ1-4; D gene ambiguous. CDR3 length equals 13 residues. Germline CDR1 and CDR2: KGHSH and LQKENI. Trimming took off 4 bases at V and 6 bases at J, with 9 bases between the two ends. CDR3 amino acids: CASSRARDEKLFF. The DNA of the CDR3 is TGTGCCAGCTCACGGGCCAGAGATGAAAAACTGTTTTTT.

A remark on this clonotype: A clone one base away is much larger, so this may be a read error. The rearrangement uses TRBV29-1 and TRBJ2-5; D is possibly TRBD1 (6 bases). The J call may be faulty, since TRBJ2-7 better matches the DNA end. CDR3 size: 13 residues. The germline V gene encodes CDR1 SQVTM and CDR2 ANQGSEA. The CDR3 is CSGVTGESGEQYF. The DNA of the CDR3 is TGCAGCGGTGTGACAGGTGAATCTGGCGAGCAGTACTTC.

With respect to this clonotype: With a much larger clone just one base away, this may be a read error. The chain couples TRBV6-1 to TRBJ2-1; a weak D match, TRBD2 (7 bases). The DNA end lines up better with TRBJ2-7; the J call may be wrong. The CDR3 contains 16 residues. The germline V gene has CDR1 MNHNS and CDR2 SASEGT. CDR3 sequence reads: CASSEGGGGSYNEQYF. The DNA for the CDR3 is TGTGCCAGCAGTGAAGGAGGGGGAGGGTCCTACAATGAGCAGTACTTC.

The CDR3 region has the DNA TGTGCCAGCAGCCCTAGCCAGATGGGGGAGACCCAGTACTTC. Its protein product is CASSPSQMGETQYF. J is TRBJ2-5 and V is TRBV6-6; D is perhaps TRBD2 (5 bases). Trimming took 6 bases from V and 5 from J, leaving 16 bases between them. Germline V lookup: CDR1 MNHNY, CDR2 SVGAGI (reference sequence). The CDR3 length is 14 residues.

The sample holds one count of this clonotype. The CDR3 spells CASSRWASTGYNEQYF. As DNA, the CDR3 is TGTGCCAGCAGCCGTTGGGCTAGCACCGGCTACAATGAGCAGTACTTC. The genes are TRBV2 and TRBJ2-4; a possible D gene is TRBD2 (5 bases). Trimming removed 6 bases at V and 13 bases at J, with 28 bases between. Germline CDR1 reads SNHLY; CDR2 reads FYNNEI. The CDR3 runs to 16 residues.